This TCR beta chain was sequenced during a study of blood T cell repertoires in COVID-19. Study as a whole: Both acute and convalescent COVID-19 samples were obtained from the United States, Italy and Spain. T cells, B-cell-depleted T cells, or PBMCs provided the cDNA or gDNA that served as material.

In the original processing: Amplification with reference gene primers provided the estimates of nucleated cell counts. Assay: immunoSEQ multiplex PCR; the TCRdb copy retains only in-frame clones and omits some. That table is the source of V, J and clone size, and D and trimming were worked out from the DNA. Counted here are about 210,000 clones, 83% occurring once; the ten biggest clones make up less than 3.5%. CDR1 SGHNT and CDR2 YENEEA come from the germline V gene. The CDR3 extends over 15 amino acids. The V end was cut by 2 bases, the J end by 2 bases, with 10 bases between. The rearrangement joins TRBV11-3 to TRBJ1-5; unclear D gene. This TCR was recovered from a man aged 45-65 years with active or convalescent COVID-19. Specimen: peripheral blood. CDR3 loop: CASSLPLGGNQPQHF. DNA for the CDR3: TGTGCCAGCAGCTTACCCCTAGGTGGCAATCAGCCCCAGCATTTT.